A selection of T cell receptor beta chains follows, all from one sample in a study of blood T cell repertoires in COVID-19. Generated by immunoSEQ multiplex PCR, the TCRdb table keeps only in-frame clones and is missing some. The data hold 250,000 to 350,000 clones, with 90% observed a single time. The specimen sequenced was PBMCs or T cells enriched from blood (not recorded which). The receptors shown here come from a man aged 55 to 70 who had recovered from COVID-19. CDR3s include the opening cysteine and the closing phenylalanine or tryptophan. The D gene is left open where the match is weak. Clone size, where shown, is once, few, many, or a class for clones that have expanded.

V gene,CDR3 length,clone size,D gene,J gene,CDR3 protein,CDR3 DNA
TRBV2,15,.,TRBD2,TRBJ2-1,CASRSLAGGFNEQFF,TGTGCCAGCAGGAGTCTAGCGGGGGGATTCAATGAGCAGTTCTTC
TRBV11-2,16,.,TRBD2,TRBJ2-1,CASSPTSGSIADEQFF,TGTGCCAGCAGTCCAACTAGCGGGAGCATCGCGGATGAGCAGTTCTTC
TRBV5-1,14,.,TRBD1,TRBJ2-5,CASSPGQARETQYF,TGCGCCAGCAGCCCTGGACAGGCCAGGGAGACCCAGTACTTC
TRBV3-1/TRBV3-2,14,.,TRBD1,TRBJ1-2,CASSPGTGTSGYTF,TGTGCCAGCAGCCCCGGGACAGGGACCTCTGGCTACACCTTC
TRBV24-1,12,.,.,TRBJ1-4,CATSDSREKLFF,TGTGCCACCAGTGATTCTAGGGAAAAACTGTTTTTT
TRBV27,14,few,.,TRBJ1-5,CASSFRGSNQPQHF,TGTGCCAGCAGTTTCAGGGGCAGCAATCAGCCCCAGCATTTT
TRBV10-2,16,.,TRBD1,TRBJ1-5,CASSEWDSYSNQPQHF,TGCGCCAGCAGTGAGTGGGACAGCTACAGCAATCAGCCCCAGCATTTT
TRBV24-1,12,.,TRBD2,TRBJ2-1,CATSDWGGEQFF,TGTGCCACCAGTGATTGGGGAGGGGAGCAGTTCTTC
TRBV11-2,15,.,.,TRBJ2-3,CASSLVWQGADTQYF,TGTGCCAGCAGCTTAGTATGGCAGGGCGCAGATACGCAGTATTTT
TRBV7-2,13,.,.,TRBJ2-3,CASSLGRGDTQYF,TGTGCCAGCAGCTTAGGCCGAGGAGATACGCAGTATTTT
TRBV5-1,15,.,.,TRBJ2-5,CASSWGPRGVETQYF,TGCGCCAGCAGCTGGGGGCCTCGGGGAGTAGAGACCCAGTACTTC
TRBV12-5,10,.,.,TRBJ2-1,CASAVNEQFF,TGTGCTAGTGCGGTTAATGAGCAGTTCTTC
TRBV9,14,.,TRBD2,TRBJ2-3,CASSVGGRTDTQYF,TGTGCCAGCAGCGTTGGCGGGAGGACAGATACACAGTATTTT
TRBV5-4,15,.,.,TRBJ2-3,CASSWSDRTTDTQYF,TGTGCCAGCAGCTGGTCCGACAGGACCACAGATACGCAGTATTTT
TRBV4-2,17,.,.,TRBJ1-5,CASSQDRGRNSNQPQHF,TGTGCCAGCAGCCAAGATCGCGGTAGGAATAGCAATCAGCCCCAGCATTTT
TRBV27,14,few,.,TRBJ2-1,CASRAGTGYNEQFF,TGTGCCAGCAGAGCCGGGACTGGGTACAATGAGCAGTTCTTC
TRBV28,15,.,.,TRBJ2-3,CASQIADLSTDTQYF,TGTGCCAGCCAGATAGCGGACCTTAGCACAGATACGCAGTATTTT
TRBV4-3,14,once,TRBD1,TRBJ1-2,CASSQDLGRGIYTF,TGCGCCAGCAGCCAAGATCTGGGCAGGGGGATATACACCTTC
TRBV7-8,14,.,TRBD1,TRBJ1-5,CASSSHRGDQPQHF,TGTGCCAGCAGCTCCCACAGGGGCGATCAGCCCCAGCATTTT
TRBV5-1,15,.,TRBD1,TRBJ1-1,CASSSQTGGRTEAFF,TGCGCCAGCAGCTCCCAGACAGGGGGCCGGACTGAAGCTTTCTTT
TRBV9,15,.,.,TRBJ2-6,CASTPGDSGANVLTF,TGTGCCAGCACCCCAGGGGACTCTGGGGCCAACGTCCTGACTTTC
TRBV6-5,11,.,.,TRBJ2-5,CASRGGETQYF,TGTGCCAGCAGGGGAGGAGAGACCCAGTACTTC
TRBV5-1,14,once,.,TRBJ1-1,CASSSRGSNTEAFF,TGCGCCAGCAGCTCCAGGGGATCCAACACTGAAGCTTTCTTT
TRBV7-9,13,.,.,TRBJ2-7,CASSLEGRGEQYF,TGTGCCAGCAGCTTAGAGGGGCGGGGCGAGCAGTACTTC
TRBV2,14,.,TRBD1,TRBJ1-1,CASSEGTGTTEAFF,TGTGCCAGCAGTGAAGGGACAGGGACTACTGAAGCTTTCTTT
TRBV19,16,.,.,TRBJ2-3,CASSRLEGPSTDTQYF,TGTGCCAGTAGCCGTCTGGAGGGTCCTAGCACAGATACGCAGTATTTT
TRBV9,15,.,.,TRBJ2-2,CASSASGQNTGELFF,TGTGCCAGCAGCGCCTCAGGACAGAACACCGGGGAGCTGTTTTTT
TRBV3-1/TRBV3-2,13,.,.,TRBJ1-6,CASSLDVWRPLHF,TGTGCCAGCAGTTTGGACGTTTGGAGGCCCCTCCACTTT
TRBV5-6,14,.,.,TRBJ1-2,CASSRLKEGKGYTF,TGTGCCAGCAGCCGGCTCAAGGAGGGCAAGGGCTACACCTTC
TRBV11-1,14,.,.,TRBJ2-2,CASSWGGHTGELFF,TGTGCCAGCAGCTGGGGCGGCCACACCGGGGAGCTGTTTTTT
TRBV7-6,14,.,.,TRBJ2-3,CASSLRDLTDTQYF,TGTGCCAGCAGCTTAAGGGACTTGACAGATACGCAGTATTTT